Each of the 22 T cell receptor beta chains below was sequenced from the same sample in a study of Graves' ophthalmopathy and Graves' hyperthyroidism. TCR beta CDR3 regions were amplified from RNA transcripts. HTBI-primed RT-PCR formed the first round, and a multiplex PCR formed the second. TCRdb re-called the multiplex PCR reads through MiXCR, storing one row per CDR3 protein. In the table there are 680,000 or so distinct CDR3 sequences, roughly 20% of which are singletons. Sequencing input: peripheral blood. The source of these receptors is a woman between 18 and 29 years old with stable Graves' hyperthyroidism. Some clones in this sample may be carry-over from other donors' samples.

This clonotype was counted between two and nine times. The chain employs TRBV3-1 and TRBJ2-5, with D tentatively TRBD1 (6 bases). The CDR3 is made up of 14 amino acids. CDR1 is LGHDT, CDR2 YNNKEL, per germline (reference sequence). The germline V and J ends were trimmed by 0 bases and 4 bases, with 9 bases remaining between them. Here the CDR3 reads CASSQEGAPETQYF. CDR3 DNA sequence: TGTGCCAGCAGCCAAGAGGGGGCCCCAGAGACCCAGTACTTC.

At least ten counts were recorded for this clonotype. The rearrangement uses TRBV4-3 and TRBJ1-2; TRBD1 matches at 7 bases. The CDR3 totals 15 residues. Looked up from germline, CDR1 is LGHNA and CDR2 is YSLEER. Unmatched junction bases numbered 7, after V lost 2 bases and J lost 4 bases. The CDR3: CASSQSRQGGYGYTF. CDR3 sequence (DNA): TGCGCCAGCAGCCAATCCCGACAGGGAGGCTATGGCTACACCTTC.

This clonotype has ten or more counts. The gene calls are TRBV2 and TRBJ1-2; 9 positions match TRBD1. CDR3 length: 14 residues. V trimming: 3 bases; J trimming: 8 bases; junction bases outside the gene matches: 7. Germline lookup yields CDR1 SNHLY and CDR2 FYNNEI. The CDR3 region has the DNA TGTGCCAGCAGTGATCCGGACAGGGGCCTCGGCTACACCTTC. Residues: CASSDPDRGLGYTF.

This clonotype was recorded only once. The chain uses TRBV10-3 and TRBJ2-5; no firm D call. The germline gives CDR1 ENHRY, CDR2 SYGVKD. The CDR3 sequence is 11 residues long. Trimming stripped 9 bases from V and 5 bases from J, with 10 bases between. Here the CDR3 reads CAIRDEETQYF. The CDR3 nucleotides read TGTGCCATTCGAGACGAGGAGACCCAGTACTTC.

The chain couples TRBV12-3 or TRBV12-4 to TRBJ1-1; D remains unclear. The CDR3 consists of 14 residues. The V end lost 3 bases, the J end lost 0 bases, and 8 bases lay between the germline ends. CDR3 coding DNA: TGTGCCAGCAGTTTCCGACTTTTGAACACTGAAGCTTTCTTT. Encoded protein: CASSFRLLNTEAFF.

In this sample, this clonotype turned up many times. The gene calls are TRBV7-2 and TRBJ2-7; 13 bases line up with TRBD2. The CDR3 is 17 amino acids. Germline-derived CDR1 and CDR2 are SGHTA and FQGNSA. V lost 1 base to trimming and J lost 2 bases; unmatched junction nucleotides: 5. The CDR3 sequence is CASSLVTSGRITYEQYF. The CDR3 coding sequence is TGTGCCAGCAGCTTAGTGACTAGCGGGAGGATAACCTACGAGCAGTACTTC.

This clonotype showed up many times. V and J are TRBV6-1 and TRBJ2-5; D may be TRBD1 (6 bases). The CDR3 is 13 residues long. V was cut by 6 bases and J by 5 bases, with 13 bases left in between. Germline CDR1 reads MNHNS; CDR2 reads SASEGT. The CDR3 nucleotides are TGTGCCAGCAGGGAACAGGGCGGGGAGACCCAGTACTTC. This codes for CASREQGGETQYF.

This clonotype occurred many times. The rearrangement links TRBV11-1 to TRBJ1-2, with a tentative D call TRBD1 (6 bases). Trimming pared 2 bases from V and 1 base from J, leaving 17 bases between. Per germline, CDR1 SGHAT and CDR2 FQDESV (reference sequence). The CDR3 extends over 17 amino acids. CDR3 coding DNA: TGTGCCAGCAGCTTACTTCCACAGGGTGGATTTAACTATGGCTACACCTTC. The encoded protein is CASSLLPQGGFNYGYTF.

This clonotype was found many times. The chain joins TRBV7-8 to TRBJ1-1; no reliable D call. V lost 5 bases and J lost 4, with 17 bases in between. Germline V gene data show CDR1 as SGHVS and CDR2 as FQNEAQ. The CDR3 contains 15 residues. The CDR3 protein is CASSLRTLSATEAFF. CDR3 coding DNA: TGTGCCAGCAGCCTTAGGACCTTGAGCGCCACTGAAGCTTTCTTT. The variable domain in full, with the rest retrieved from reference TRBV7-8 and TRBJ1-1, is GAGVSQSPRYKVAKRGQDVALRCDPISGHVSLFWYQQALGQGPEFLTYFQNEAQLDKSGLPSDRFFAERPEGSVSTLKIQRTQQEDSAVYLCASSLRTLSATEAFFGQGTRLTVV.

This clonotype was detected ten times or more. The chain has TRBV6-1 and TRBJ2-5, with 7 bases fitting TRBD2. CDR1 and CDR2 from the germline V gene are MNHNS and SASEGT. The CDR3 contains 14 residues. V dropped 0 bases and J dropped 5; count of bases not matched to a gene: 3. The CDR3 sequence: CASSEAGGRETQYF. The CDR3 region has the DNA TGTGCCAGCAGTGAAGCGGGAGGGCGTGAGACCCAGTACTTC.

This clonotype has at least ten counts. The CDR3 sequence is CASSESQGGPEAFF. CDR3 sequence (DNA): TGCGCCAGCAGTGAGTCGCAGGGGGGGCCTGAAGCTTTCTTT. V usage is TRBV10-1 and J usage is TRBJ1-1; TRBD1 agrees at 7 bases. V lost 0 bases to trimming and J lost 6 bases; unmatched junction nucleotides: 4. The CDR3 consists of 14 residues. Germline V gives CDR1 WNHNN, CDR2 SYGVQD (reference sequence).

The chain has TRBV7-8 and TRBJ1-2, with D maybe TRBD1 (6 bases). This CDR3 has 13 residues. Germline V gene data show CDR1 as SGHVS and CDR2 as FQNEAQ. Trimming left V 5 bases short and J 6 bases short, with 13 bases between. The CDR3 sequence: CASSQDRLDGYTF. The CDR3 DNA sequence: TGTGCCAGCAGCCAAGACAGGCTGGATGGCTACACCTTC.

The chain joins TRBV6-5 to TRBJ2-7; possible D gene TRBD2, 6 bases. CDR1 is MNHEY and CDR2 is SVGAGI in the germline V gene. The CDR3 has 13 residues. This CDR3 is CASGYGGVYEQYV. The CDR3 nucleotides are TGTGCCAGCGGTTACGGCGGGGTATACGAGCAGTACGTC.

This clonotype was found many times. V usage is TRBV29-1 and J usage is TRBJ2-2; 7 bases fit TRBD1. Trimming removed 4 bases from V and 5 bases from J; junction bases left unmatched: 4. The CDR3 covers 13 residues. Germline V CDR1 and CDR2: SQVTM, ANQGSEA. The CDR3 is CSVVKGATGELFF. The DNA of the CDR3 is TGCAGCGTTGTGAAGGGGGCTACCGGGGAGCTGTTTTTT.

The sample holds many counts of this clonotype. The chain joins TRBV12-3 or TRBV12-4 to TRBJ2-5; D might be TRBD2 (5 bases). The CDR3 totals 16 residues. The V and J ends lost 5 bases and 2 bases respectively, with 18 bases between them. CDR3 sequence reads: CASSPPRGVGQETQYF. CDR3 sequence (DNA): TGTGCCAGCAGTCCCCCCCGGGGAGTGGGGCAAGAGACCCAGTACTTC.

This clonotype was counted at least ten times. This chain links TRBV6-1 with TRBJ1-1; D is unclear. Per the germline V gene, CDR1 is MNHNS and CDR2 is SASEGT. The CDR3 length is 16 residues. The V gene lost 5 bases and the J gene lost 1 base, with 17 bases spanning the gap. This CDR3 is CASSLRSGSGNTEAFF. CDR3 DNA sequence: TGTGCCAGCAGTCTAAGGTCCGGCTCGGGGAACACTGAAGCTTTCTTT.

V and J are TRBV18 and TRBJ1-1; unclear D gene. V lost 5 bases and J 1 base, leaving 14 bases between the germline ends. The CDR3 spans 15 residues. Germline CDR1 KGHSH, CDR2 LQKENI. For the CDR3, the DNA is TGTGCCAGCTCAACGATCCGCCGTGAGAACACTGAAGCTTTCTTT. Translated, it gives CASSTIRRENTEAFF.

This clonotype was picked up many times. The chain employs TRBV12-3 or TRBV12-4 and TRBJ1-5; D is uncertain. The CDR3 is 13 residues long. Trimming removed 2 bases at V and 6 bases at J, with 8 bases between. Here the CDR3 reads CASSLPGFQPQHF. CDR3 bases: TGTGCCAGCAGTTTACCCGGGTTTCAGCCCCAGCATTTT.

This clonotype came up a few times. CDR3 protein: CASSQVGGNQPQHF. CDR3 DNA: TGCGCCAGCAGCCAAGTTGGGGGCAATCAGCCCCAGCATTTT. The chain uses TRBV4-1 and TRBJ1-5; D is uncertain. Between the trimmed V and J ends, which lost 1 base and 2 bases, there was a span of 6 bases. CDR3 size: 14 residues. The germline gives CDR1 MGHRA, CDR2 YSYEKL.

This clonotype has at least ten counts. V is TRBV30 and J is TRBJ2-7; no clear D gene. The V and J ends lost 3 bases and 7 bases respectively, with 13 bases between them. Germline V CDR1 and CDR2: GTSNPN, SVGIG (reference sequence). This CDR3 has 12 residues. The DNA of the CDR3 is TGTGCCTGGAGCTCTCCCTTGGGGGAGCAGTACTTC. It yields the protein CAWSSPLGEQYF. The variable domain in full, with the rest retrieved from reference TRBV30 and TRBJ2-7, is SQTIHQWPATLVQPVGSPLSLECTVEGTSNPNLYWYRQAAGRGLQLLFYSVGIGQISSEVPQNLSASRPQDRQFILSSKKLLLSDSGFYLCAWSSPLGEQYFGPGTRLTVT.

This clonotype was counted many times. This sequence joins TRBV12-5 and TRBJ2-5, with 8 bases lining up with TRBD2. There are 14 residues in the CDR3. The germline V gene encodes CDR1 LGHNT and CDR2 FRNRAP. The ends lost 9 bases at V and 3 bases at J; junction bases unmatched: 9. CDR3 bases: TGTGCTAGGAGCGGGGCGGGGGGCGAAGAGACCCAGTACTTC. Protein product: CARSGAGGEETQYF.

This clonotype was detected ten times or more. This chain connects TRBV12-5 to TRBJ2-3; 11 bases are a match to TRBD2. There are 16 residues in the CDR3. V trimming: 0 bases; J trimming: 2 bases; junction bases outside the gene matches: 1. Germline CDR1 is LGHNT and CDR2 is FRNRAP. The CDR3 DNA reads as TGTGCTAGTGGTTTGGTACTAGCGGGGGTCACAGATACGCAGTATTTT. This sequence encodes CASGLVLAGVTDTQYF.